This is a list of T cell receptor beta chains from one sample in a study of neoadjuvant anti-PD-1 for oral cavity cancer. Some clones are missing from TCRdb's copy, which holds only in-frame ones; the method was immunoSEQ multiplex PCR. The sample has 7,500 to 10,000 clones; roughly two thirds are singletons. The sequencing here drew on PBMCs, taken after nivolumab (anti-PD-1) treatment. These receptors were collected from a person aged 35-80 years with oral cavity squamous cell carcinoma. CDR3s include the opening cysteine and the closing phenylalanine or tryptophan. The order of the fields is D gene, clone size, V gene, J gene, CDR3 DNA, CDR3 protein. A D gene is named only where the DNA matches it firmly. The size of a clone is reported for some rows only, either as once, few or many, or as a class for expanded clones.

NA,NA,TRBV30,TRBJ1-1,TGTGCCTGGACCAAACAAGACACTGAAGCTTTCTTT,CAWTKQDTEAFF
TRBD1,NA,TRBV2,TRBJ1-1,TGTGCCAGCAGATCATGGGACAGGGAGAACACTGAAGCTTTCTTT,CASRSWDRENTEAFF
NA,NA,TRBV29-1,TRBJ1-1,TGCAGCGTTAGAGGCAGTATGAACACTGAAGCTTTCTTT,CSVRGSMNTEAFF
TRBD1,NA,TRBV2,TRBJ1-3,TGTGCCAGCAGTCCCGGGACAGGGCGCTCTGGAAACACCATATATTTT,CASSPGTGRSGNTIYF
NA,NA,TRBV28,TRBJ1-5,TGTGCCAGCAGTCGTCCTGTCACCCATCAGCCCCAGCATTTT,CASSRPVTHQPQHF
TRBD1,NA,TRBV7-3,TRBJ2-7,TGTGCCAGCAGCTCCGGGACAGGGGACGAGCAGTACTTC,CASSSGTGDEQYF
NA,few,TRBV5-1,TRBJ1-6,TGCGCCAGCAGCGCAAGCAACTCCGGGACACGATATAATTCACCCCTCCACTTT,CASSASNSGTRYNSPLHF
NA,once,TRBV29-1,TRBJ1-6,TGCAGCGACGAACGGGGTTATAATTCACCCCTCCACTTT,CSDERGYNSPLHF
TRBD1,once,TRBV11-2,TRBJ1-3,TGTGCCAGCAGCTCCCAGGGGGGGGCCTCTGGAAACACCATATATTTT,CASSSQGGASGNTIYF
NA,few,TRBV15,TRBJ1-4,TGTGCCACCAGCAGGGTAGGAGTAGGGGAAACTAATGAAAAACTGTTTTTT,CATSRVGVGETNEKLFF
TRBD2,NA,TRBV5-1,TRBJ2-7,TGCGCCAGCAGCTTGGCAGTAGCGGGGAGTTCGGAGCAGTACTTC,CASSLAVAGSSEQYF
NA,NA,TRBV19,TRBJ1-5,TGTGCCAGTAGTACCCAGGGAGTAAGCAATCAGCCCCAGCATTTT,CASSTQGVSNQPQHF
NA,few,TRBV7-8,TRBJ2-2,TGTGCCAGCAGCTTCGGGACAACGAACACCGGGGAGCTGTTTTTT,CASSFGTTNTGELFF
NA,NA,TRBV15,TRBJ1-1,TGTGCCACCAGCAGACTTACTGGGACGAAGAACACTGAAGCTTTCTTT,CATSRLTGTKNTEAFF
NA,NA,TRBV28,TRBJ1-1,TGTGCCAGCAGTGTAAACCTGCTTGAAGCTTTCTTT,CASSVNLLEAFF
NA,NA,TRBV5-4,TRBJ1-1,TGTGCCAGCAGCCTCGGTCCCCCGGTAACTGAAGCTTTCTTT,CASSLGPPVTEAFF
NA,few,TRBV28,TRBJ1-1,TGTGCCAGCAGTTTAGTAGGGGAAGCTTTCTTT,CASSLVGEAFF
NA,NA,TRBV28,TRBJ2-7,TGTGCCAGCAGCCTAGAGGAAAGAGAGCAGTACTTC,CASSLEEREQYF
TRBD1,NA,TRBV5-6,TRBJ2-7,TGTGCCAGCAGCTCCTTGGGACAGGGGTTCTACGAGCAGTACTTC,CASSSLGQGFYEQYF
NA,NA,TRBV11-2,TRBJ2-5,TGTGCCAGCAGCTTATATGAAGAGACCCAGTACTTC,CASSLYEETQYF
NA,NA,TRBV27,TRBJ1-2,TGTGCCAGCAGTTTAGACGGGGCTAACTATGGCTACACCTTC,CASSLDGANYGYTF